This TCR beta chain was profiled in a study of human T cells and chemical hapten exposure. In the study overall: Patches that contained 0.01% DPC were applied to the upper back and read at 6 days. Study outcomes and limitations: DPC sensitization left the count of TCRs above 1 in 1000 unchanged.

This CDR3 contains 13 residues. V was clipped by 8 bases and J by 4 bases, with 13 bases between them. Germline V gives CDR1 SNHLY, CDR2 FYNNEI. This clonotype has just one count. Its antigen remains unidentified. Time point denoted: patch test 3, about 24 weeks after DPC sensitization. Sample treatment: therapeutic diphenylcyclopropenone sensitization with weekly scalp DPC. Unique molecular identifiers were attached to individual cDNA molecules during library preparation. Authors' analysis steps: Counting gave a median of approximately 96,000 TCRs per sample, with values ranging from roughly 20,000 to 750,000. One entry per CDR3 protein results from TCRdb running MiXCR on the RACE reads. The V and J calls reflect TCRdb's pipeline rather than the authors' work. The sample shows 150,000 to 200,000 distinct CDR3 sequences, approximately 26% of them seen only once.

The source of this sequence is a woman aged 40-49 years with alopecia areata. Some clones in this sample may be carry-over from other donors' samples. Sequences were derived from whole blood, sampled in connection with sensitization to the hapten diphenylcyclopropenone (DPC). The chain has TRBV2 and TRBJ2-3; D is undetermined. CDR3 residues: CASAQVGPDTQYF. CDR3 nucleotides: TGTGCCAGCGCTCAGGTTGGGCCAGATACGCAGTATTTT.